These T cell receptor beta chains were read from a single sample in a study of beta chain features in type 1 diabetes. Only in-frame clones appear in the TCRdb table, and some are missing; sequencing was by immunoSEQ multiplex PCR. The data show over 600,000 clones, around 12% seen once. Sequencing was carried out using naive CD4+ T cells from blood. The receptors were sampled from a man aged 25-45 years with type 1 diabetes. Both conserved end residues are part of each CDR3. D genes are given only for firm matches. Size is omitted from some rows. Given values are once, few, many or a class for expanded clones.

NA	NA	TRBV19	TRBJ2-7	CASSIGGPTYEQYF	TGTGCCAGTAGTATTGGGGGGCCCACCTACGAGCAGTACTTC
NA	few	TRBV6-5	TRBJ1-1	CAVAVARDTEAFF	TGTGCAGTAGCCGTGGCCAGGGACACTGAAGCTTTCTTT
TRBD1	few	TRBV7-2	TRBJ1-2	CASSSYRTGDYGYTF	TGTGCCAGCAGCTCCTACAGGACAGGGGACTATGGCTACACCTTC
NA	NA	TRBV30	TRBJ1-2	CAWSVGGYGYTF	TGTGCCTGGAGTGTAGGCGGCTATGGCTACACCTTC
NA	few	TRBV11-3	TRBJ1-1	CASRGNTEAFF	TGTGCCAGCAGGGGAAACACTGAAGCTTTCTTT
NA	NA	TRBV5-5	TRBJ2-1	CASSRPRDSDEQFF	TGTGCCAGCAGCCGACCTCGCGATTCGGATGAGCAGTTCTTC
NA	NA	TRBV2	TRBJ1-4	CASLWEKLFF	TGTGCCAGCCTATGGGAAAAACTGTTTTTT
NA	NA	TRBV28	TRBJ2-4	CASTEGGELLAKNIQYF	TGTGCCAGCACCGAAGGGGGGGAACTTTTAGCCAAAAACATTCAGTACTTC
NA	few	TRBV28	TRBJ2-1	CASDRSGLGGQFF	TGTGCCAGCGACAGGTCCGGACTAGGTGGGCAGTTCTTC
NA	few	TRBV11-2	TRBJ2-7	CASSVGVPNHEQYF	TGTGCCAGCAGCGTAGGAGTTCCGAACCACGAGCAGTACTTC
NA	NA	TRBV9	TRBJ1-6	CASSPGQQYNSPLHF	TGTGCCAGCAGCCCCGGGCAGCAGTATAATTCACCCCTCCACTTT
TRBD2	NA	TRBV5-1	TRBJ2-1	CASSQLAGVNNEQFF	TGCGCCAGCAGCCAACTAGCGGGGGTAAACAATGAGCAGTTCTTC
TRBD2	NA	TRBV4-3	TRBJ2-3	CASSQDGMAGVPDTQYF	TGCGCCAGCAGCCAAGATGGGATGGCGGGGGTCCCGGATACGCAGTATTTT
NA	few	TRBV5-6	TRBJ2-5	CASSLAQGVQETQYF	TGTGCCAGCAGCTTGGCCCAAGGAGTTCAAGAGACCCAGTACTTC
NA	NA	TRBV28	TRBJ2-1	CASSAYIQVNEQFF	TGTGCCAGCAGCGCCTACATACAGGTCAATGAGCAGTTCTTC
NA	NA	TRBV10-3	TRBJ2-7	CAIRQERIYEQYF	TGTGCCATACGACAGGAGAGGATCTACGAGCAGTACTTC
NA	few	TRBV7-2	TRBJ2-6	CASTGGGGRSGANVLTF	TGTGCCAGCACCGGCGGCGGTGGTAGGTCTGGGGCCAACGTCCTGACTTTC
NA	few	TRBV4-3	TRBJ1-4	CASSQDLQVQGISTLNEKLFF	TGCGCCAGCAGCCAAGATCTCCAAGTTCAGGGGATTAGTACTCTTAATGAAAAACTGTTTTTT
NA	NA	TRBV11-3	TRBJ2-1	CASSFANGEQFF	TGTGCCAGCAGCTTTGCGAACGGCGAGCAGTTCTTC
NA	few	TRBV5-1	TRBJ1-5	CASSLGSQNQPQHF	TGCGCCAGCAGCTTGGGCTCCCAGAATCAGCCCCAGCATTTT
NA	NA	TRBV6-5	TRBJ2-7	CASWGYEQYF	TGTGCCAGCTGGGGGTACGAGCAGTACTTC
NA	few	TRBV6-1	TRBJ2-5	CASSDETQYF	TGTGCCAGCAGTGACGAGACCCAGTACTTC
TRBD1	few	TRBV12-5	TRBJ1-2	CASGLGDSTYGYTF	TGTGCTAGTGGTTTGGGGGACAGTACCTATGGCTACACCTTC
TRBD1	few	TRBV6-5	TRBJ1-5	CASSPLRGNQPQHF	TGTGCCAGCAGTCCCCTCAGGGGGAATCAGCCCCAGCATTTT
NA	NA	TRBV9	TRBJ2-3	CASSVDPGTDTQYF	TGTGCCAGCAGCGTAGATCCCGGCACAGATACGCAGTATTTT
NA	few	TRBV9	TRBJ2-6	CASSADSGANVLTF	TGTGCCAGCAGCGCCGACTCTGGGGCCAACGTCCTGACTTTC
NA	NA	TRBV5-4	TRBJ2-2	CASSSAGRSTGELFF	TGTGCCAGCAGCTCCGCTGGACGCTCCACCGGGGAGCTGTTTTTT
TRBD2	NA	TRBV19	TRBJ2-1	CASREEGTSGPYNEQFF	TGTGCCAGTAGGGAAGAAGGGACTAGCGGTCCCTACAATGAGCAGTTCTTC
NA	NA	TRBV9	TRBJ2-5	CASSVGRGAETQYF	TGTGCCAGCAGCGTGGGCCGGGGAGCAGAGACCCAGTACTTC
TRBD2	few	TRBV29-1	TRBJ2-5	CNAIAGANQETQYF	TGCAACGCAATAGCGGGGGCAAACCAAGAGACCCAGTACTTC
NA	NA	TRBV7-2	TRBJ2-7	CASSAGTTDEQYF	TGTGCCAGCAGCGCCGGGACAACGGACGAGCAGTACTTC
TRBD1	NA	TRBV28	TRBJ2-1	CASSLSGGQGFCFF	TGTGCCAGCAGTTTGAGTGGGGGACAGGGGTTTTGCTTCTTC
NA	few	TRBV5-1	TRBJ1-1	CASSAVADNTEAFF	TGCGCCAGCAGCGCGGTCGCCGACAACACTGAAGCTTTCTTT
TRBD1	NA	TRBV2	TRBJ1-2	CASSDFLKDRGNYGYTF	TGTGCCAGCAGTGATTTCCTTAAAGACAGGGGAAACTATGGCTACACCTTC
NA	NA	TRBV9	TRBJ1-5	CASSVTGTRDQPQHF	TGTGCCAGCAGCGTCACCGGGACAAGGGATCAGCCCCAGCATTTT
NA	few	TRBV5-1	TRBJ2-7	CASSVQGVSEQYF	TGCGCCAGCAGCGTACAGGGCGTCTCTGAGCAGTACTTC
NA	NA	TRBV7-2	TRBJ1-3	CASSLGGSGNTIYF	TGTGCCAGCAGCCTAGGGGGATCTGGAAACACCATATATTTT
NA	NA	TRBV7-2	TRBJ1-1	CASSLTRKSTEAFF	TGTGCCAGCAGCTTAACGCGTAAGAGCACTGAAGCTTTCTTT
NA	few	TRBV6-1	TRBJ2-6	CASSVRTGSGANVLTF	TGTGCCAGCAGTGTCCGCACAGGCTCTGGGGCCAACGTCCTGACTTTC
TRBD1	few	TRBV9	TRBJ2-7	CASSVGGTVSYEQYF	TGTGCCAGCAGCGTAGGGGGGACAGTCTCCTACGAGCAGTACTTC
TRBD1	once	TRBV30	TRBJ2-3	CTWDRGPTDTQYF	TGTACCTGGGACAGGGGGCCAACAGATACGCAGTATTTT
NA	few	TRBV19	TRBJ2-2	CASSIGGYPNTGELFF	TGTGCCAGTAGTATTGGAGGATATCCGAACACCGGGGAGCTGTTTTTT
NA	few	TRBV11-2	TRBJ2-5	CASTGAETQYF	TGTGCCAGCACGGGGGCAGAGACCCAGTACTTC
NA	NA	TRBV7-8	TRBJ2-7	CASSLERTPRDYEQYF	TGTGCCAGCAGCTTAGAACGGACACCCCGGGACTACGAGCAGTACTTC
TRBD1	NA	TRBV18	TRBJ1-5	CASSPPGGTGPQPQHF	TGTGCCAGCTCACCACCCGGGGGGACAGGACCTCAGCCCCAGCATTTT
NA	few	TRBV30	TRBJ2-3	CAWTGGGWDTQYF	TGTGCCTGGACAGGGGGAGGGTGGGATACGCAGTATTTT
NA	NA	TRBV30	TRBJ1-2	CAWSVRTVYGYTF	TGTGCCTGGAGTGTCCGGACCGTTTATGGCTACACCTTC
NA	few	TRBV7-8	TRBJ1-2	CASSLAIAGYGYTF	TGTGCCAGCAGCTTAGCGATCGCAGGATATGGCTACACCTTC
NA	NA	TRBV4-3	TRBJ2-2	CASSLAGTDYTGELFF	TGCGCCAGCAGCCTCGCCGGGACTGATTACACCGGGGAGCTGTTTTTT
NA	few	TRBV27	TRBJ2-2	CASSLSTGELFF	TGTGCCAGCAGTTTAAGCACCGGGGAGCTGTTTTTT
NA	NA	TRBV9	TRBJ2-2	CASSVDGGPGELFF	TGTGCCAGCAGCGTAGATGGGGGCCCCGGGGAGCTGTTTTTT
TRBD1	few	TRBV5-8	TRBJ1-2	CASSRDRANYGYTF	TGTGCCAGCAGCAGGGACAGGGCCAACTATGGCTACACCTTC
TRBD1	NA	TRBV5-1	TRBJ2-1	CASSLGGGLSYNEQFF	TGCGCCAGCAGCTTGGGAGGGGGCTTATCCTACAATGAGCAGTTCTTC